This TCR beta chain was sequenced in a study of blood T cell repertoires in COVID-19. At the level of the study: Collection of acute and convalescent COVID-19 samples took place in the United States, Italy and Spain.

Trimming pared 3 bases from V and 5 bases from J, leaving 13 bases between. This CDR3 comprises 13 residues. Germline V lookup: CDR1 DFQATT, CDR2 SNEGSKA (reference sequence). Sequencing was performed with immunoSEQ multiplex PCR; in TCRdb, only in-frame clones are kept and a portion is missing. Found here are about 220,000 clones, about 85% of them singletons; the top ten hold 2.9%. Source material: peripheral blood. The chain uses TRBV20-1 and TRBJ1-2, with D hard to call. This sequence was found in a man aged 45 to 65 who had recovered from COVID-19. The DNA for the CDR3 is TGCAGTGCTAGTGGCGGAGGACGGTATGGCTACACCTTC. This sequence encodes CSASGGGRYGYTF.